The source of this T cell receptor beta chain is a study of PD-1 blockade in classical Hodgkin lymphoma. Study-wide context: Intravenous delivery of nivolumab at 3 mg/kg to patients occurred every 2 weeks. Study-level findings and limits: Newly diagnosed patients were said to have less baseline TCR diversity than healthy donors did.

Time point given: cycle 4 day 1 (C4D1), after less than 7 weeks of nivolumab. All patients relapsed after autologous stem cell transplantation, and brentuximab vedotin exposure varied. A note on this clone: What it recognizes is unknown.

Profiled with immunoSEQ multiplex PCR; TCRdb holds only in-frame clones, not every one. The sample carries about 24,000 clones, approximately 67% recorded once. This receptor was identified in a human donor with classical Hodgkin lymphoma. Here the sequenced sample was peripheral blood mononuclear cells (PBMCs), taken before the fourth cycle of nivolumab.

The CDR3 bases are TGCGCCAGCAGCTCCCCATCGAACACTGAAGCTTTCTTT. Its protein is CASSSPSNTEAFF. The chain recombines TRBV5-1 with TRBJ1-1; D remains ambiguous. Looked up from germline, CDR1 is SGHRS and CDR2 is YFSETQ. Trimming stripped 3 bases from V and 1 base from J, with 7 bases between. CDR3 length: 13 residues.